This entry lists 8 T cell receptor beta chains sequenced from one sample in a study of identical twins. TCRdb called the 5' RACE reads again in MiXCR, with one record for every CDR3 protein. The top ten hold about 0.98% of the sample, which has 690,000 or so distinct CDR3 sequences, 8% to 9% seen once. A further study also used this sample, focusing on yellow fever vaccine responses in identical twins.

The specimen was PBMCs. These receptors originate from a woman younger than 35 in good health.

This clonotype showed up just a few times. The rearrangement uses TRBV28 and TRBJ2-1; 14 bases fit TRBD2. The length of the CDR3 is 17 residues. Germline V gives CDR1 MDHEN, CDR2 SYDVKM. The ends lost 3 bases at V and 5 bases at J; junction bases unmatched: 6. CDR3 bases: TGTGCCAGCAGTTTGGGGACTAGCGGGAGTAACGACAATGAGCAGTTCTTC. Its translation: CASSLGTSGSNDNEQFF. Complete variable domain (other parts from reference TRBV28 and TRBJ2-1): DVKVTQSSRYLVKRTGEKVFLECVQDMDHENMFWYRQDPGLGLRLIYFSYDVKMKEKGDIPEGYSVSREKKERFSLILESASTNQTSMYLCASSLGTSGSNDNEQFFGPGTRLTVL.

The V and J genes are TRBV20-1 and TRBJ2-7, with 7 bases fitting TRBD1. The V and J ends lost 2 bases and 5 bases, in that order; junction bases with no gene match: 6. The CDR3 covers 13 residues. Germline V gene data show CDR1 as DFQATT and CDR2 as SNEGSKA (reference sequence). CDR3 bases: TGCAGTGCTAGAAGGACAGGTTCGCACGAGCAGTACTTC. Residues: CSARRTGSHEQYF.

This rearrangement joins TRBV7-2 to TRBJ2-2; D is perhaps TRBD2 (6 bases). Deletions cut 3 bases from V and 7 bases from J, with 15 bases between. The CDR3 has 15 amino acids. Germline V gene lookup returns CDR1 SGHTA and CDR2 FQGNSA. The CDR3 is CASSFFGGPDGELFF. Written as DNA, the CDR3 is TGTGCCAGCAGCTTTTTCGGAGGGCCGGACGGGGAGCTGTTTTTT.

V usage is TRBV10-3 and J usage is TRBJ2-3, with 10 bases matching TRBD2. Germline CDR1 reads ENHRY; CDR2 reads SYGVKD. The CDR3 length is 16 residues. The V and J ends lost 7 bases and 5 bases, in that order; junction bases with no gene match: 12. CDR3 protein: CAITLSSAGGEDTQYF. The CDR3 nucleotides read TGTGCCATCACTCTTTCGTCAGCGGGAGGGGAAGATACGCAGTATTTT.

This clonotype was detected a few times. The chain's CDR3 is CASRSGVAGNTIYF. The CDR3 DNA sequence: TGTGCCAGCAGATCAGGGGTTGCTGGAAACACCATATATTTT. This chain joins TRBV6-1 and TRBJ1-3; D might be TRBD1 (6 bases). Germline-derived CDR1 and CDR2 are MNHNS and SASEGT. V shed 6 bases and J shed 2 bases, with 11 bases lying between them. The CDR3 runs to 14 residues.

The genes are TRBV6-2 or TRBV6-3 and TRBJ2-2, with 11 bases fitting TRBD1. Germline values: CDR1 MNHEY, CDR2 SVGEGT. Unmatched junction bases numbered 14, after V lost 8 bases and J lost 0 bases. The CDR3 consists of 19 residues. CDR3: CASAPPRDRGEANTGELFF. DNA for the CDR3: TGTGCCAGCGCTCCTCCCCGGGACAGGGGGGAAGCGAACACCGGGGAGCTGTTTTTT.

The chain uses TRBV7-2 and TRBJ2-3; D unresolved. The CDR3 runs to 12 residues. Germline loops: CDR1 SGHTA, CDR2 FQGNSA. Trimming removed 3 bases at V and 11 bases at J, with 12 bases between. The CDR3: CASSFDILVQYF. The CDR3 DNA reads as TGTGCCAGCAGCTTCGACATCCTAGTGCAGTATTTT.

This clonotype was observed at least ten times. J is TRBJ2-1 and V is TRBV6-6; maybe TRBD1 (5 bases). The CDR3 runs to 15 residues. The germline V and J ends were trimmed by 0 bases and 9 bases, with 15 bases remaining between them. Germline V lookup: CDR1 MNHNY, CDR2 SVGAGI (reference sequence). The CDR3 DNA sequence: TGTGCCAGCAGTTACTCGATTCTCGCAGGGCTTGAGCAGTTCTTC. Amino acids: CASSYSILAGLEQFF.